This T cell receptor beta chain was recorded in a study of cytomegalovirus exposure and HLA in healthy donors. Study-level findings and limits: The authors enumerated 150 to 200 TCR beta chains as linked to cytomegalovirus. Certain sequence variants were highly shared and formed a cluster, and this cluster was likely a sequencing artifact. Reported results showed that the classifier diagnosed cytomegalovirus status with high specificity and sensitivity.

PCR primers comprised 60 Vbeta and 13 Jbeta primers. In the original workflow: About 10 million of 70 million to 80 million unique TCR beta chains were shared, per a later count. This table comes from immunoSEQ multiplex PCR, and its TCRdb copy is limited to in-frame clones, with some not included. The DNA gave D and trimming, while V, J and clone size come from that table. The table shows 180,000 or so clones, with under 9.5% occurring only once. Comments on this clone: Its target is unknown.

The sequence derives from a woman aged 30 to 39 in good health and CMV-seropositive. The source material was PBMCs.

The CDR3 sequence is CASSLYNEQFF. The CDR3 DNA reads TGTGCCAGCAGCCTATACAATGAGCAGTTCTTC. V is TRBV27 and J is TRBJ2-1; no firm D call. From germline, CDR1 is MNHEY and CDR2 SMNVEV (reference sequence). V was clipped by 6 bases and J by 4 bases, with 4 bases between them. CDR3 size: 11 residues.